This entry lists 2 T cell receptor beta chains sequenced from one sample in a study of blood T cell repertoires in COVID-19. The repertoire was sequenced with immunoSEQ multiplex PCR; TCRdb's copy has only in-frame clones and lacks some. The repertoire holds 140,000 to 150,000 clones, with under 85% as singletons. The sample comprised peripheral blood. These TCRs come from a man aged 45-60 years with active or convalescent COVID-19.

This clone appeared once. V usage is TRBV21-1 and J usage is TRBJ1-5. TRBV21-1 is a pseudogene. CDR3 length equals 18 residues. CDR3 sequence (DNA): TGTGCCAGCAGCGAAAATCGGGCTGAGGGCTATAGCAATCAGCCCCAGCATTTT. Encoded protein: CASSENRAEGYSNQPQHF.

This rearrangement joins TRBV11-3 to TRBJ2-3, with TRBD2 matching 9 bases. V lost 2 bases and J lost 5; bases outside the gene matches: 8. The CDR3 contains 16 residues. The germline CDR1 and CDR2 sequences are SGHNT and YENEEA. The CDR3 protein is CASSLSLSGRQDTQYF. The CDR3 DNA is TGTGCCAGCAGCTTATCCCTTAGCGGGAGACAAGATACGCAGTATTTT.